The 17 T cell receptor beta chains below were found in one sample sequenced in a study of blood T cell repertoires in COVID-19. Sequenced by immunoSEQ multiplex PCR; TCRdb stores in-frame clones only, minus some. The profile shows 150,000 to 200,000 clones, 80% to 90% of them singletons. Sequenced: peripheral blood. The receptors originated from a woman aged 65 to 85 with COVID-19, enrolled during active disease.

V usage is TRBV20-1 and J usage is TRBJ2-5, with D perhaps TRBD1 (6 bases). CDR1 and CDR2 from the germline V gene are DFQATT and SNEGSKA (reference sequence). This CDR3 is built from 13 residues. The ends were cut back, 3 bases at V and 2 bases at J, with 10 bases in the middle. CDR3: CSASKRGQETQYF. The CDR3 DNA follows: TGCAGTGCTAGTAAGAGGGGGCAAGAGACCCAGTACTTC.

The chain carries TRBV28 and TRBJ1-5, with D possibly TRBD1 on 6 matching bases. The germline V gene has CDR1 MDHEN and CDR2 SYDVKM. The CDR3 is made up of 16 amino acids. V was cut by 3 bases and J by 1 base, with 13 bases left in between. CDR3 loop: CASSFRGSRSNQPQHF. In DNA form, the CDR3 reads TGTGCCAGCAGTTTCAGGGGATCGAGGAGCAATCAGCCCCAGCATTTT.

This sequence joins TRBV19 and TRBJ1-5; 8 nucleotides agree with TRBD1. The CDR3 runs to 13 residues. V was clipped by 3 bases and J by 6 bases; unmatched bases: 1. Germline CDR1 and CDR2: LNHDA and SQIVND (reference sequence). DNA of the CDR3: TGTGCCAGTAGTATCCAGGGGGCTCAGCCCCAGCATTTT. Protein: CASSIQGAQPQHF.

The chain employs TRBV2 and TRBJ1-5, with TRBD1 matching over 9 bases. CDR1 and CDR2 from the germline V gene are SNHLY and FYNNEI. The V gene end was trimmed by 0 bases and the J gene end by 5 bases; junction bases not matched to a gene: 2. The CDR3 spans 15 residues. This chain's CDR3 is CASSEAGQGDQPQHF. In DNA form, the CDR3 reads TGTGCCAGCAGTGAAGCGGGACAGGGAGATCAGCCCCAGCATTTT.

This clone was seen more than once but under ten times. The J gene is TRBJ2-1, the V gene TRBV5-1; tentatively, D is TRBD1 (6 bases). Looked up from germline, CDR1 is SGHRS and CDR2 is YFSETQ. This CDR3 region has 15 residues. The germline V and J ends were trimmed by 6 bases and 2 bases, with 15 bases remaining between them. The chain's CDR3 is CASNEQGQPYNEQFF. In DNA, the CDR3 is TGCGCCAGCAACGAACAGGGCCAGCCCTACAATGAGCAGTTCTTC.

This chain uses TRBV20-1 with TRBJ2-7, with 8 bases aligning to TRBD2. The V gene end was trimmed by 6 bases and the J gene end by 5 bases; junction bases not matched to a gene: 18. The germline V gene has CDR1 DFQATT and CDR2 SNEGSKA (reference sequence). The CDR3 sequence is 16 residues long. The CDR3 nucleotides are TGCAGTGCCAGTAGGGTAATGGGCCTAGCGGGCGACGAGCAGTACTTC. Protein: CSASRVMGLAGDEQYF.

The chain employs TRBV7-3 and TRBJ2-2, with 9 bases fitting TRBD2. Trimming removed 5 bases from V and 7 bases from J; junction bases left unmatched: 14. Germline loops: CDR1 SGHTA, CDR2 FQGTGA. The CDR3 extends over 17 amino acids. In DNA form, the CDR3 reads TGTGCCAGCAGCCCCCTGGGCTTAACTAGCGGGCGCGGGGAGCTGTTTTTT. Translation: CASSPLGLTSGRGELFF.

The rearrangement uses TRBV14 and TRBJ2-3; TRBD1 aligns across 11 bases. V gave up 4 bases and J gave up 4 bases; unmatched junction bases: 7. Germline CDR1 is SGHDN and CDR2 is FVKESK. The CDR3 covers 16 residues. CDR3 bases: TGTGCCAGCAGCCCGCTGGACAGGGGGCGTGCAGATACGCAGTATTTT. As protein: CASSPLDRGRADTQYF.

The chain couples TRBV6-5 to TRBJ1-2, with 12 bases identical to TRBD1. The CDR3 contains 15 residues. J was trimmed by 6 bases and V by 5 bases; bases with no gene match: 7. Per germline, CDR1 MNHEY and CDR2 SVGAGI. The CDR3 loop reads CASSKGQGAGDGYTF. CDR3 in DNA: TGTGCCAGCAGTAAGGGACAGGGGGCTGGGGATGGCTACACCTTC.

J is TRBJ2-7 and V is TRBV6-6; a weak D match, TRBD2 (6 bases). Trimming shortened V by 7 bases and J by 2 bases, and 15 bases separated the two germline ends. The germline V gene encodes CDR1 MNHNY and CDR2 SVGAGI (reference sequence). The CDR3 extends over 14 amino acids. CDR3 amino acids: CASTGGLSTYEQYF. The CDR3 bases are TGTGCCAGCACCGGGGGACTGTCGACCTACGAGCAGTACTTC.

The CDR3 DNA reads as TGCGCCAGCAGCGGATCACAGGGTGCTGGAAACACCATATATTTT. Translated, it gives CASSGSQGAGNTIYF. This chain connects TRBV5-1 to TRBJ1-3, with a weak D call TRBD1 (6 bases). The V gene lost 4 bases and the J gene lost 2 bases, with 13 bases spanning the gap. Germline-derived CDR1 and CDR2 are SGHRS and YFSETQ. CDR3 length: 15 residues.

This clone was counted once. CDR3 in amino acids: CAWRPEVNTEAFF. CDR3 in DNA: TGTGCCTGGAGACCCGAGGTGAACACTGAAGCTTTCTTT. This chain links TRBV30 with TRBJ1-1, with unresolved D. V gave up 3 bases and J gave up 0 bases, with 8 bases separating them. Germline V gives CDR1 GTSNPN, CDR2 SVGIG (reference sequence). CDR3 length equals 13 residues.

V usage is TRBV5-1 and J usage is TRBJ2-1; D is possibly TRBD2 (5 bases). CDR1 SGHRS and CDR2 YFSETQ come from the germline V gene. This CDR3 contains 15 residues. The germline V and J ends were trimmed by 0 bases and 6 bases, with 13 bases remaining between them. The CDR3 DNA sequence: TGCGCCAGCAGCTTGGCTTACCAGACTATCAATGAGCAGTTCTTC. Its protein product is CASSLAYQTINEQFF.

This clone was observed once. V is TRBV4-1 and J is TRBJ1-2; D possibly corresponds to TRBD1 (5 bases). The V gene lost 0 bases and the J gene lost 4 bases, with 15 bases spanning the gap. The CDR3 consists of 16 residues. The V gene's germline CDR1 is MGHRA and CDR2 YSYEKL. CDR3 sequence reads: CASSQDVGRASYGYTF. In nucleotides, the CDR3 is TGCGCCAGCAGCCAAGATGTTGGCAGGGCATCCTATGGCTACACCTTC.

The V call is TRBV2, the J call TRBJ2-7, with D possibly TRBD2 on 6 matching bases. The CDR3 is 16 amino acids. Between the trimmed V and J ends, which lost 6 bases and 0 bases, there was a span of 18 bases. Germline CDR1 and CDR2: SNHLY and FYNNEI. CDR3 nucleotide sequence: TGTGCCAGCAGCCCGACTAGGGCCCTAAGCTCCTACGAGCAGTACGTC. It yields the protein CASSPTRALSSYEQYV.

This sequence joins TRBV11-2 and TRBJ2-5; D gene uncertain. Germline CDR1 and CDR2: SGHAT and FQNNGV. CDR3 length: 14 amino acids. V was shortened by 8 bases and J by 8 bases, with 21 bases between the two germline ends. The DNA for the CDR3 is TGTGCCAGCCTCCACCCCGGTATTCTGCAAACCCAGTACTTC. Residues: CASLHPGILQTQYF. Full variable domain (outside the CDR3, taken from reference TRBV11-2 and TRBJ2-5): EAGVAQSPRYKIIEKRQSVAFWCNPISGHATLYWYQQILGQGPKLLIQFQNNGVVDDSQLPKDRFSAERLKGVDSTLKIQPAKLEDSAVYLCASLHPGILQTQYFGPGTRLLVL.

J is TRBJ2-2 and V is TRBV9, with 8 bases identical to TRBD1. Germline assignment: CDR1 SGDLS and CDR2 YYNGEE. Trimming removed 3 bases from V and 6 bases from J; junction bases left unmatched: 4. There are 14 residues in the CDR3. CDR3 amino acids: CASSALTGAGELFF. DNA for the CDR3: TGTGCCAGCAGCGCCTTGACAGGGGCCGGGGAGCTGTTTTTT.